This TCR beta chain was found in a study of blood T cells in healthy people across ages. Study-wide context: In model experiments, template switching was able to capture about one barcoded beta molecule for every two T cells that were present.

Next came a second PCR, run for about 7 to 12 cycles, which used a sample-barcoded 5' primer along with a J-beta primer mix. TCRdb recomputed calls from the 5' RACE reads with MiXCR, one row per CDR3 protein. The sample consists of some 1,800,000 distinct CDR3 sequences, roughly two fifths of them appearing once. Turning to this clonotype: Its antigen is unidentified.

Germline V gene sequence: CDR1 LGHNA, CDR2 YSLEER. There are 17 residues in the CDR3. V gave up 0 bases and J gave up 4 bases; unmatched junction bases: 5. Study conclusions and caveats: No conclusive comparison of naive versus antigen-experienced cells was possible with unsorted PBMCs.

The TCR comes from a human donor in good health. The J gene is TRBJ2-3, the V gene TRBV4-3; 12 bases are shared with TRBD2. The sequencing sample was made of blood. The CDR3, as DNA: TGCGCCAGCAGCCAAGATTTGGCTAGCGGGGGGGCAGATACGCAGTATTTT. Translating it yields CASSQDLASGGADTQYF.